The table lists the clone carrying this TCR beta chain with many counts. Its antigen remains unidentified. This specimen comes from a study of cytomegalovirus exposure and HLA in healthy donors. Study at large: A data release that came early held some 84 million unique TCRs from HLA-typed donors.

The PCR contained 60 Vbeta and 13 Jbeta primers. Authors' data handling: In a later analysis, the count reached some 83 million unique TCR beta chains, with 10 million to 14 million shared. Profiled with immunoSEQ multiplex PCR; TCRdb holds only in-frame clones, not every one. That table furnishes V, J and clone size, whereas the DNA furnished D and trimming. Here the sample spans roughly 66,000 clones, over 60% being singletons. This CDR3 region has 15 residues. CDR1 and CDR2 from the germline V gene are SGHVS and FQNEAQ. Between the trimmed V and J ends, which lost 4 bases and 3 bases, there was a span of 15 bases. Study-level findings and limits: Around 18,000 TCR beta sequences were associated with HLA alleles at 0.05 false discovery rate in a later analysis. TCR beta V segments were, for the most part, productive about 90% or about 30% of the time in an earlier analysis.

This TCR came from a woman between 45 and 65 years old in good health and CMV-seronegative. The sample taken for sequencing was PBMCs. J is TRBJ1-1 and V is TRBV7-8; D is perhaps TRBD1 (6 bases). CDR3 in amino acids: CASSWVHRADTEAFF. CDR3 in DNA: TGTGCCAGCAGCTGGGTGCACAGGGCGGACACTGAAGCTTTCTTT. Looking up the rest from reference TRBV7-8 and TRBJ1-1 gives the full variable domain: GAGVSQSPRYKVAKRGQDVALRCDPISGHVSLFWYQQALGQGPEFLTYFQNEAQLDKSGLPSDRFFAERPEGSVSTLKIQRTQQEDSAVYLCASSWVHRADTEAFFGQGTRLTVV.